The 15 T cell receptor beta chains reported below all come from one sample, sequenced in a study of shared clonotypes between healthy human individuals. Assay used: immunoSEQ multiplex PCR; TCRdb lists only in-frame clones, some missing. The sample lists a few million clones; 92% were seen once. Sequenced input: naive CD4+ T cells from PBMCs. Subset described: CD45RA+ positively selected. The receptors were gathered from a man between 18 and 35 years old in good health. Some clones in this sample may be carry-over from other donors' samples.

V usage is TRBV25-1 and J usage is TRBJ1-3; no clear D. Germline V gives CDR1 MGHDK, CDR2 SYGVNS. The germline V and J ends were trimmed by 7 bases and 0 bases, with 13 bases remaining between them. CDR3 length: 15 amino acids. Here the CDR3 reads CASTTSVGSGNTIYF. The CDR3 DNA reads TGTGCCAGCACCACCTCCGTGGGCTCTGGAAACACCATATATTTT.

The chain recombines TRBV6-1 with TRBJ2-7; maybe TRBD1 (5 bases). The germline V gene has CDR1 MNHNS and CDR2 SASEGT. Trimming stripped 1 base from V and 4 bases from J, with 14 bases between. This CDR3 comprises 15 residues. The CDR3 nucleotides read TGTGCCAGCAGTGAAGAGGTCGGCAGGGAATACGAGCAGTACTTC. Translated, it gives CASSEEVGREYEQYF.

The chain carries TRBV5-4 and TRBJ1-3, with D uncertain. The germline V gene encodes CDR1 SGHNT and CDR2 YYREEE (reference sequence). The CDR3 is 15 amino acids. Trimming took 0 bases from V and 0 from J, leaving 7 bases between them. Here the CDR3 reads CASSLVGDSGNTIYF. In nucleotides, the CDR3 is TGTGCCAGCAGCTTGGTTGGTGACTCTGGAAACACCATATATTTT.

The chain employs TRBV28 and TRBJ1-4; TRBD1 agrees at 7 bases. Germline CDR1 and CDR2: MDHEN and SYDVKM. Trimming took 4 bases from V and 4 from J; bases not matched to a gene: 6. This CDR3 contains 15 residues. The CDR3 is CASSSHGTVNEKLFF. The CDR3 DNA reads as TGTGCCAGCAGTTCCCACGGGACAGTTAATGAAAAACTGTTTTTT.

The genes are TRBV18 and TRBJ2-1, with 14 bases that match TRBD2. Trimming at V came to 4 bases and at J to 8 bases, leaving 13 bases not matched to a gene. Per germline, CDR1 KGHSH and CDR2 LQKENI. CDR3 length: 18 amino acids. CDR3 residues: CASSLWTGLAGAGDEQFF. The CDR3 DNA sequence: TGTGCCAGCTCACTTTGGACGGGACTAGCGGGAGCTGGCGATGAGCAGTTCTTC.

CDR3: CASSPRDFSQETQYF. CDR3 coding DNA: TGTGCCAGCAGTCCCAGGGACTTTTCTCAAGAGACCCAGTACTTC. This chain joins TRBV28 and TRBJ2-5; perhaps TRBD2 as D (6 bases). Looked up from germline, CDR1 is MDHEN and CDR2 is SYDVKM. This CDR3 contains 15 residues. V was pared by 5 bases and J by 2 bases, with 15 bases between.

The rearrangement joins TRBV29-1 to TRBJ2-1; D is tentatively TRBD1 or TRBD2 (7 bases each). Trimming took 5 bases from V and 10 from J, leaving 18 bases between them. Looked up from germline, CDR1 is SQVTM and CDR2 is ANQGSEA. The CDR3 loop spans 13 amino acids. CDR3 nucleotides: TGCAGCGTTCGAGCGGGGCAGGGGGGGGAGCAGTTCTTC. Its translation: CSVRAGQGGEQFF.

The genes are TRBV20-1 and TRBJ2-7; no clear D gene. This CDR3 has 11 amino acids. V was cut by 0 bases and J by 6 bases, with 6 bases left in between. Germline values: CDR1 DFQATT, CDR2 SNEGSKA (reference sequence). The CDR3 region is CSARERVEQYF. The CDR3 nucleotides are TGCAGTGCTAGAGAAAGGGTCGAGCAGTACTTC.

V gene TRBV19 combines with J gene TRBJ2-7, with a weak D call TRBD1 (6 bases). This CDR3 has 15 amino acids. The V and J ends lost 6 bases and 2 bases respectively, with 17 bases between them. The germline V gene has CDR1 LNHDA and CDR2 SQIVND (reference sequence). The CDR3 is CASSSVQGSPYEQYF. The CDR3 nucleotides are TGTGCCAGTAGCTCAGTTCAGGGGAGTCCCTACGAGCAGTACTTC.

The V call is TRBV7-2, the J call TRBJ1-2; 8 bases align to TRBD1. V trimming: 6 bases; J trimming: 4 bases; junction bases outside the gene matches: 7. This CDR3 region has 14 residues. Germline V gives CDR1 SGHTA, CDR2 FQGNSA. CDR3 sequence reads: CASSPGTGPYGYTF. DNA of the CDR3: TGTGCCAGCAGTCCCGGGACAGGACCCTATGGCTACACCTTC.

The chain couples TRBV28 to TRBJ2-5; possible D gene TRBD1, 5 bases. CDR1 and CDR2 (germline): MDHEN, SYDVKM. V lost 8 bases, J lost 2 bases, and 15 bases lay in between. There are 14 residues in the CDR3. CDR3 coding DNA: TGTGCCAGCGTCGCAAGGGGCTGGCAAGAGACCCAGTACTTC. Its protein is CASVARGWQETQYF.

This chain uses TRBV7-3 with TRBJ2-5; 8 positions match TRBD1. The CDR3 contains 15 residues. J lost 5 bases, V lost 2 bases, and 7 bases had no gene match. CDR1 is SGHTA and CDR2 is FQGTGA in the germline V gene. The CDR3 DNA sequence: TGTGCCAGCAGCTTACCCGAGACAGGGGTGGAGACCCAGTACTTC. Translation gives CASSLPETGVETQYF.

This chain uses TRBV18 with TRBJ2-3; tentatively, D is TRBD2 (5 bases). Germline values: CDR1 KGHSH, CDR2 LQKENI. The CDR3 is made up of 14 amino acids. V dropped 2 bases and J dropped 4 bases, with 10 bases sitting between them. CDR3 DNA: TGTGCCAGCTCACCAGGAGGAGCGCCAGATACGCAGTATTTT. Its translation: CASSPGGAPDTQYF.

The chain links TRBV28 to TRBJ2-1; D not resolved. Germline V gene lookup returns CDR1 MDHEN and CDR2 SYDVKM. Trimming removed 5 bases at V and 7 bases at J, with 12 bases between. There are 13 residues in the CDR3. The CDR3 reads CASSPIGPNEQFF. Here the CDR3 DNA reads TGTGCCAGCAGTCCCATAGGGCCAAATGAGCAGTTCTTC.

The CDR3 DNA reads as TGTGCCAGCAGCTTCACTAGCGTCTCCTACGAGCAGTACTTC. Its translation is CASSFTSVSYEQYF. This chain joins TRBV7-3 and TRBJ2-7; 7 bases are a match to TRBD2. The CDR3 is made up of 14 amino acids. V was pared by 3 bases and J by 0 bases, with 2 bases of the junction left unmatched. Germline V lookup: CDR1 SGHTA, CDR2 FQGTGA.